These 24 T cell receptor beta chains were all obtained from the same sample, sequenced in a study of naive and memory T cell subsets. The beta constant-region primer was an equimolar mix of two oligonucleotides covering TRBC1 and TRBC2. The ligated cDNA underwent four PCR rounds using SP2 and nested alpha and beta constant-region primers. TCRdb passed the UMI-ligation and nested PCR reads through MiXCR, listing each CDR3 protein once. Of just over 80,000 distinct CDR3 sequences listed, 9% to 9.5% are singletons. Sequenced material: naive CD8+ T cells from blood. Receptor source: a human donor in good health.

This clonotype was seen ten or more times. The chain is built from TRBV4-3 and TRBJ1-5, with a tentative D call TRBD1 (5 bases). V was shortened by 2 bases and J by 3 bases, with 8 bases between the two germline ends. The CDR3 runs to 14 residues. Germline CDR1 and CDR2: LGHNA and YSLEER. The CDR3 nucleotides are TGCGCCAGCAGCCAAAGGGGAGCCAATCAGCCCCAGCATTTT. As protein: CASSQRGANQPQHF.

This clonotype was seen more than once but under ten times. The chain is built from TRBV28 and TRBJ2-3; 11 bases line up with TRBD2. Per germline, CDR1 MDHEN and CDR2 SYDVKM. The CDR3 spans 17 residues. Losses at the gene ends were 2 bases for V and 4 bases for J; bases not matched to a gene: 8. CDR3 residues: CASSLPLLAGVADTQYF. The DNA for the CDR3 is TGTGCCAGCAGTTTACCCTTACTAGCGGGAGTGGCAGATACGCAGTATTTT.

This clonotype was seen many times. The genes are TRBV12-3 or TRBV12-4 and TRBJ1-1; 9 positions agree with TRBD1. V was clipped by 6 bases and J by 2 bases; unmatched bases: 7. There are 15 residues in the CDR3. CDR3 nucleotides: TGTGCCAGCAGCCTCACAGGGGGCTTCAACACTGAAGCTTTCTTT. This encodes CASSLTGGFNTEAFF.

Many counts were recorded for this clonotype. The chain links TRBV29-1 to TRBJ1-2, with D unresolved. CDR3 length: 13 amino acids. CDR1 and CDR2 (germline): SQVTM, ANQGSEA. The V and J ends lost 3 bases and 5 bases respectively, with 13 bases between them. The CDR3 is CSVEIAGTYGYTF. CDR3 DNA: TGCAGCGTTGAGATCGCGGGAACTTATGGCTACACCTTC.

This clonotype occurred a few times. CDR3 amino acids: CASSPLASEWGTDTQYF. The CDR3 nucleotides read TGTGCCAGCTCACCACTGGCTAGCGAGTGGGGCACAGATACGCAGTATTTT. The V and J genes are TRBV18 and TRBJ2-3; a possible D gene is TRBD2 (6 bases). The germline V gene has CDR1 KGHSH and CDR2 LQKENI. The CDR3 is 17 amino acids. Trimming removed 1 base from V and 1 base from J, with 15 bases in between.

The chain employs TRBV7-8 and TRBJ2-3; 14 bases are a match to TRBD2. Per the germline V gene, CDR1 is SGHVS and CDR2 is FQNEAQ. J was trimmed by 7 bases and V by 1 base; bases with no gene match: 25. The CDR3 extends over 23 amino acids. CDR3 sequence: CASSLEVSGTGRLAGGPGNTQYF. In DNA, the CDR3 is TGTGCCAGCAGCTTAGAGGTGTCGGGGACAGGGCGACTAGCGGGAGGGCCCGGAAATACGCAGTATTTT.

This clonotype was picked up a small number of times. The J gene is TRBJ2-7, the V gene TRBV2; 12 bases line up with TRBD2. From germline, CDR1 is SNHLY and CDR2 FYNNEI. With 6 bases clipped from V and 0 bases from J, the junction kept 3 bases outside the gene matches. The CDR3 has 15 amino acids. The CDR3 sequence is CASRETSGSSYEQYF. CDR3 sequence (DNA): TGTGCCAGCAGGGAGACTAGCGGGAGCTCCTACGAGCAGTACTTC.

This clonotype was picked up many times. This sequence joins TRBV13 and TRBJ2-7, with a tentative D call TRBD2 (5 bases). Germline CDR1 is PRHDT and CDR2 is FYEKMQ (reference sequence). There are 13 residues in the CDR3. V dropped 2 bases and J dropped 2 bases, with 7 bases sitting between them. The CDR3 loop is CASSLQRTYEQYF. CDR3 nucleotide sequence: TGTGCCAGCAGCTTACAGCGGACCTACGAGCAGTACTTC.

The rearrangement links TRBV7-6 to TRBJ2-5; TRBD1 might be the D (7 bases). The V and J ends lost 6 bases and 4 bases respectively, with 15 bases between them. The CDR3 consists of 14 residues. Germline V gene sequence: CDR1 SGHVS, CDR2 FNYEAQ. CDR3: CASSPNRGGETQYF. In DNA, the CDR3 is TGTGCCAGCAGTCCTAACAGGGGAGGAGAGACCCAGTACTTC.

CDR3 coding DNA: TGCGCCAGCAGCCAAGCACCGGGGGTCTACGAGCAGTACTTC. It codes for CASSQAPGVYEQYF. The gene calls are TRBV4-1 and TRBJ2-7; D perhaps matches TRBD2 (6 bases). The CDR3 extends over 14 amino acids. Germline V gene data show CDR1 as MGHRA and CDR2 as YSYEKL. The ends were cut back, 1 base at V and 3 bases at J, with 10 bases in the middle.

This clonotype occurred a few times. The chain carries TRBV7-8 and TRBJ1-6, with D perhaps matching TRBD1 (5 bases). The CDR3 has 15 amino acids. With 3 bases removed from V and 14 bases from J, the gap between germline ends came to 20 bases. The germline V gene encodes CDR1 SGHVS and CDR2 FQNEAQ. The CDR3 loop reads CASSFHGTVESALHF. The CDR3 coding sequence is TGTGCCAGCAGCTTCCATGGGACGGTGGAATCGGCCCTCCACTTT.

This clonotype was counted only a few times. The chain couples TRBV6-1 to TRBJ2-1; D not certain. The CDR3 runs to 18 residues. The V end was cut by 0 bases, the J end by 5 bases, with 20 bases between. CDR1 and CDR2 (germline): MNHNS, SASEGT. CDR3 loop: CASSEAPIAVNRDNEQFF. As DNA, the CDR3 is TGTGCCAGCAGTGAAGCTCCTATCGCCGTGAACAGAGACAATGAGCAGTTCTTC.

This clonotype occurred a few times. The chain carries TRBV29-1 and TRBJ1-2; TRBD1 is a possible D gene (5 bases). The CDR3 is made up of 11 amino acids. Trimming removed 3 bases from V and 7 bases from J, with 9 bases in between. The V gene's germline CDR1 is SQVTM and CDR2 ANQGSEA. The CDR3 here is CSVDSGFGYTF. The DNA for the CDR3 is TGCAGCGTTGACTCAGGGTTTGGCTACACCTTC.

The chain joins TRBV7-6 to TRBJ1-1; D perhaps matches TRBD1 (6 bases). Germline CDR1 and CDR2: SGHVS and FNYEAQ. The CDR3 length is 14 residues. Trimming took off 5 bases at V and 1 base at J, with 11 bases between the two ends. CDR3 amino acids: CASSAGGPNTEAFF. The CDR3 DNA reads TGTGCCAGCAGCGCGGGGGGGCCGAACACTGAAGCTTTCTTT.

CDR3 residues: CASSLRLATYEQFF. CDR3 sequence (DNA): TGTGCCAGCAGTTTAAGACTAGCAACCTATGAGCAGTTCTTC. The J gene is TRBJ2-1, the V gene TRBV27, with TRBD2 identical over 7 bases. The CDR3 spans 14 residues. V shed 2 bases and J 8 bases; nucleotides not matched to a gene: 6. In germline, CDR1 is MNHEY, CDR2 SMNVEV (reference sequence).

This clonotype has more than one count but fewer than ten. The gene calls are TRBV6-2 or TRBV6-3 and TRBJ2-1, with D perhaps matching TRBD2 (6 bases). V was clipped by 5 bases and J by 4 bases, with 12 bases between them. CDR1 and CDR2 (germline): MNHEY, SVGEGT. The length of the CDR3 is 14 residues. The CDR3, as DNA: TGTGCCAGCAGTCCGGGACTGGGGTACAATGAGCAGTTCTTC. It translates to CASSPGLGYNEQFF.

This clonotype was counted only a few times. This chain connects TRBV29-1 to TRBJ2-1; D gene unclear. Trimming removed 8 bases from V and 0 bases from J, with 14 bases in between. The CDR3 extends over 14 amino acids. Germline CDR1 and CDR2: SQVTM and ANQGSEA. CDR3 protein: CSSPGKSSYNEQFF. CDR3 bases: TGCAGCTCTCCGGGCAAGAGCTCCTACAATGAGCAGTTCTTC.

J is TRBJ2-1 and V is TRBV28; D might be TRBD1 (6 bases). Trimming left V 7 bases short and J 9 bases short, with 13 bases between. The CDR3 loop spans 12 amino acids. From germline, CDR1 is MDHEN and CDR2 SYDVKM. CDR3 protein: CASTPGASEQFF. As DNA, the CDR3 is TGTGCCAGCACCCCAGGGGCGAGTGAGCAGTTCTTC. Full variable domain (rest looked up from reference TRBV28 and TRBJ2-1): DVKVTQSSRYLVKRTGEKVFLECVQDMDHENMFWYRQDPGLGLRLIYFSYDVKMKEKGDIPEGYSVSREKKERFSLILESASTNQTSMYLCASTPGASEQFFGPGTRLTVL.

The table lists this clonotype with many counts. This sequence joins TRBV2 and TRBJ2-7; TRBD2 aligns across 10 bases. V was clipped by 6 bases and J by 5 bases; unmatched bases: 10. Germline V gene sequence: CDR1 SNHLY, CDR2 FYNNEI. The CDR3 runs 15 residues. The CDR3 DNA sequence: TGTGCCAGCAGCGACCCTGTAGCGGGAGGCGACGAGCAGTACTTC. Translation gives CASSDPVAGGDEQYF.

This clonotype was counted only a few times. The J gene is TRBJ1-4, the V gene TRBV2, with unresolved D. V was clipped by 9 bases and J by 1 base, with 12 bases between them. This CDR3 comprises 14 residues. From germline, CDR1 is SNHLY and CDR2 FYNNEI. The CDR3: CASIPWGTNEKLFF. CDR3 sequence (DNA): TGTGCCAGTATCCCATGGGGAACTAATGAAAAACTGTTTTTT.

This clonotype has a handful of counts. The chain is built from TRBV7-9 and TRBJ1-6, with D perhaps TRBD1 (5 bases). V was shortened by 10 bases and J by 6 bases, with 16 bases between the two germline ends. Germline V CDR1 and CDR2: SEHNR, FQNEAQ (reference sequence). The CDR3 covers 14 residues. Written as DNA, the CDR3 is TGTGCCATTCATCCCGGCGGGGGTAATTCACCCCTCCACTTT. It encodes CAIHPGGGNSPLHF. Variable domain in full (rest from reference TRBV7-9 and TRBJ1-6): DTGVSQNPRHKITKRGQNVTFRCDPISEHNRLYWYRQTLGQGPEFLTYFQNEAQLEKSRLLSDRFSAERPKGSFSTLEIQRTEQGDSAMYLCAIHPGGGNSPLHFGNGTRLTVT.

This clonotype was counted ten times or more. The chain couples TRBV24-1 to TRBJ2-7; maybe TRBD2 (5 bases). CDR1 and CDR2 from the germline V gene are KGHDR and SFDVKD. V was clipped by 0 bases and J by 6 bases, with 20 bases between them. CDR3 length: 17 residues. The CDR3 spells CATSDLRRGARRGEQYF. Written as DNA, the CDR3 is TGTGCCACCAGTGATTTGAGACGCGGTGCTCGCCGGGGCGAGCAGTACTTC.

This clonotype has a count of ten or more. This chain connects TRBV12-3 or TRBV12-4 to TRBJ2-5, with 8 positions matching TRBD1. The V and J ends lost 6 bases and 5 bases, in that order; junction bases with no gene match: 14. This CDR3 is built from 16 residues. DNA for the CDR3: TGTGCCAGCAGCCCCAGACCGGACAGGGTAAATGAGACCCAGTACTTC. This gives the protein CASSPRPDRVNETQYF.

This clonotype was counted ten times or more. The chain joins TRBV20-1 to TRBJ1-4; possibly TRBD1 for D (5 bases). Deletions cut 5 bases from V and 2 bases from J, with 12 bases between. Germline V gene lookup returns CDR1 DFQATT and CDR2 SNEGSKA (reference sequence). The CDR3 is made up of 14 amino acids. CDR3 sequence reads: CSAGRQRTNEKLFF. The CDR3 bases are TGCAGTGCTGGAAGACAGCGCACTAATGAAAAACTGTTTTTT.